One sample yielded the 11 T cell receptor beta chains listed below, sequenced in a study of blood T cells in healthy people across ages. The use of a sample-barcoded 5' primer and a J-beta primer mix characterized a second PCR of roughly 7 to 11 cycles. Each CDR3 protein gets one entry after TCRdb re-called the 5' RACE reads with MiXCR. The table records about 650,000 distinct CDR3 sequences, roughly 32% of them present only once. Sequences were obtained from blood. These receptors originate from a woman of 80 years or more in good health.

The chain joins TRBV7-8 to TRBJ2-7, with 12 positions matching TRBD2. The J segment lost 5 bases and the V segment lost 4 bases, leaving 6 bases of the junction unmatched. The CDR3 extends over 15 amino acids. The germline gives CDR1 SGHVS, CDR2 FQNEAQ. The CDR3 loop reads CASSSSGGAENEQYF. CDR3 bases: TGTGCCAGCAGCTCTAGCGGGGGGGCCGAGAACGAGCAGTACTTC.

This chain joins TRBV6-1 and TRBJ1-3; D gene unclear. The CDR3 loop spans 15 amino acids. Germline V CDR1 and CDR2: MNHNS, SASEGT. V lost 7 bases, J lost 0 bases, and 13 bases lay in between. The CDR3 loop reads CASTRVVDSGNTIYF. The CDR3, as DNA: TGTGCCAGCACCCGGGTGGTAGACTCTGGAAACACCATATATTTT.

The sample holds many counts of this clonotype. The gene calls are TRBV20-1 and TRBJ2-1, with 8 positions matching TRBD1. Germline V gene lookup returns CDR1 DFQATT and CDR2 SNEGSKA (reference sequence). Trimming removed 0 bases from V and 10 bases from J; junction bases left unmatched: 14. The CDR3 runs to 16 residues. CDR3 amino acids: CSARDLGQGSRGEQFF. DNA of the CDR3: TGCAGTGCTAGAGATTTAGGACAGGGCTCCAGGGGAGAGCAGTTCTTC.

The chain recombines TRBV7-2 with TRBJ2-1; either TRBD1 or TRBD2 may supply D (7 bases each). Trimming took off 6 bases at V and 6 bases at J, with 27 bases between the two ends. CDR1 is SGHTA and CDR2 is FQGNSA in the germline V gene. The CDR3 contains 18 residues. CDR3 loop: CASSRGGGQSGLRNEQFF. CDR3 bases: TGTGCCAGCAGTCGCGGCGGGGGACAGTCCGGACTACGCAATGAGCAGTTCTTC.

This rearrangement joins TRBV25-1 to TRBJ2-1; 10 bases align to TRBD2. Germline lookup yields CDR1 MGHDK and CDR2 SYGVNS. This CDR3 contains 14 residues. The V and J ends lost 2 bases and 8 bases, in that order; junction bases with no gene match: 3. For the CDR3, the DNA is TGTGCCAGCAGTGAAACCGGGACTAGCGATGAGCAGTTCTTC. Protein sequence: CASSETGTSDEQFF.

A note on this clonotype: This sequence may be a read error, since a much larger clone differs from it by one base. The chain is built from TRBV5-1 and TRBJ2-3; D gene unclear. Germline lookup yields CDR1 SGHRS and CDR2 YFSETQ. CDR3 length equals 16 residues. CDR3 amino acids: CAGSLPEQLNTDTQYF. The CDR3 coding sequence is TGCGCCGGCAGCTTGCCGGAACAGCTTAACACAGATACGCAGTATTTT. The entire variable domain, with the rest obtained from reference TRBV5-1 and TRBJ2-3, is as follows: KAGVTQTPRYLIKTRGQQVTLSCSPISGHRSVSWYQQTPGQGLQFLFEYFSETQRNKGNFPGRFSGRQFSNSRSEMNVSTLELGDSALYLCAGSLPEQLNTDTQYFGPGTRLTVL.

V and J are TRBV6-5 and TRBJ2-4; the D is unclear. Germline V gene data show CDR1 as MNHEY and CDR2 as SVGAGI. Deletions cut 2 bases from V and 8 bases from J, with 10 bases between. The CDR3 runs to 13 residues. The CDR3, as DNA: TGTGCCAGCAGTTACCGGGTTCTAGACATTCAGTACTTC. Translated: CASSYRVLDIQYF.

V is TRBV5-6 and J is TRBJ1-5; no reliable D call. The CDR3 contains 15 residues. Germline CDR1 SGHDT, CDR2 YYEEEE. V was pared by 4 bases and J by 7 bases, with 18 bases between. The CDR3 protein is CASSPYGGWEQPQHF. CDR3 nucleotide sequence: TGTGCCAGCAGCCCCTATGGCGGGTGGGAGCAGCCCCAGCATTTT.

Comments on this clonotype: A much larger clone lies one base from this, so it may be a read error. V usage is TRBV20-1 and J usage is TRBJ2-7; perhaps TRBD2 as D (7 bases). Germline-derived CDR1 and CDR2 are DFQATT and SNEGSKA (reference sequence). Trimming removed 6 bases from V and 7 bases from J, with 22 bases in between. The CDR3 loop spans 14 amino acids. The CDR3 region has the DNA TGCAGTGCCCCGAGGGGGACTACTCGTGGGGAGCAGTACTTC. As protein: CSAPRGTTRGEQYF.

In this sample, this clonotype turned up many times. The V and J genes are TRBV5-6 and TRBJ2-1; D is perhaps TRBD2 (5 bases). The germline V and J ends were trimmed by 4 bases and 8 bases, with 28 bases remaining between them. The CDR3 covers 18 residues. Germline V gene data show CDR1 as SGHDT and CDR2 as YYEEEE. The CDR3 is CASSAAWRGFDGGDEQFF. The DNA of the CDR3 is TGTGCCAGCAGCGCAGCCTGGAGAGGCTTCGATGGAGGCGATGAGCAGTTCTTC.

The chain links TRBV7-2 to TRBJ2-5; D unresolved. Germline assignment: CDR1 SGHTA and CDR2 FQGNSA. The CDR3 has 14 residues. The V end lost 2 bases, the J end lost 5 bases, and 12 bases lay between the germline ends. The CDR3 region has the DNA TGTGCCAGCAGCTTAACAGCGTCAGAGGAGACCCAGTACTTC. Translating gives CASSLTASEETQYF.